These 22 T cell receptor beta chains originate from one sample sequenced in a study of cytomegalovirus exposure and HLA in healthy donors. With 60 Vbeta and 13 Jbeta primers, the PCR was carried out. Clones were sequenced by immunoSEQ multiplex PCR, and TCRdb holds only the in-frame ones, with some missing. The table lists about 180,000 clones, 70% to 80% of them singletons. Sequenced input: PBMCs. The source is a woman aged 55-75 years in good health and CMV-seropositive.

This clone occurred once. The J gene is TRBJ2-7, the V gene TRBV14; weak D call: TRBD2 (5 bases). The CDR3 has 14 residues. Germline values: CDR1 SGHDN, CDR2 FVKESK. Trimming cost V 1 base and J 2 bases, with 9 bases left between them. This CDR3 reads CASSQGWGAYEQYF. In DNA form, the CDR3 reads TGTGCCAGCAGCCAAGGGTGGGGAGCCTACGAGCAGTACTTC. The full variable domain, with the rest looked up from reference TRBV14 and TRBJ2-7, is EAGVTQFPSHSVIEKGQTVTLRCDPISGHDNLYWYRRVMGKEIKFLLHFVKESKQDESGMPNNRFLAERTGGTYSTLKVQPAELEDSGVYFCASSQGWGAYEQYFGPGTRLTVT.

J is TRBJ2-3 and V is TRBV19, with D tentatively TRBD1 (6 bases). CDR1 is LNHDA, CDR2 SQIVND, per germline (reference sequence). Deletions cut 7 bases from V and 1 base from J, with 12 bases between. The CDR3 has 14 residues. The CDR3 here is CASKTGMGTDTQYF. In nucleotides, the CDR3 is TGTGCCAGTAAAACAGGGATGGGCACAGATACGCAGTATTTT.

This clone was found once. The chain employs TRBV6-5 and TRBJ2-2, with TRBD1 identical over 10 bases. The length of the CDR3 is 16 residues. Germline CDR1 reads MNHEY; CDR2 reads SVGAGI. After removal of 2 bases from V and 6 bases from J, the junction contained 6 bases not matched to a gene. The CDR3 DNA reads TGTGCCAGCAGTTACATTGGGACAGGGGTCTCCGGGGAGCTGTTTTTT. Encoded protein: CASSYIGTGVSGELFF.

The count of this clone is one. The rearrangement links TRBV30 to TRBJ1-2, with 8 bases fitting TRBD1. V shed 5 bases and J 8 bases; nucleotides not matched to a gene: 10. Germline values: CDR1 GTSNPN, CDR2 SVGIG (reference sequence). This CDR3 has 13 amino acids. In DNA form, the CDR3 reads TGTGCCTGGGGAAGGGACAGGCCTATCGGCTACACCTTC. This translates into CAWGRDRPIGYTF.

The rearrangement joins TRBV30 to TRBJ2-5; D perhaps matches TRBD2 (5 bases). Trimming took off 5 bases at V and 5 bases at J, with 15 bases between the two ends. CDR3 length: 13 amino acids. The germline V gene has CDR1 GTSNPN and CDR2 SVGIG (reference sequence). CDR3 sequence: CAWQQISGETQYF. The DNA for the CDR3 is TGTGCCTGGCAACAAATTTCGGGGGAGACCCAGTACTTC.

This chain links TRBV19 with TRBJ2-4; D is unresolved. Trimming pared 8 bases from V and 0 bases from J, leaving 8 bases between. CDR1 and CDR2 (germline): LNHDA, SQIVND (reference sequence). The CDR3 is 13 amino acids. The DNA for the CDR3 is TGTGCCAGTTTATCCCTAGCCAAAAACATTCAGTACTTC. Protein product: CASLSLAKNIQYF.

The CDR3 spells CASSQDGDRVAEKLFF. The CDR3 coding sequence is TGCGCCAGCAGCCAAGATGGGGACAGGGTGGCTGAAAAACTGTTTTTT. The J gene is TRBJ1-4, the V gene TRBV4-1, with 9 bases identical to TRBD1. The germline V gene has CDR1 MGHRA and CDR2 YSYEKL. CDR3 length: 16 residues. V lost 0 bases to trimming and J lost 7 bases; unmatched junction nucleotides: 6.

The rearrangement links TRBV7-8 to TRBJ1-5, with 9 bases that match TRBD1. CDR1 and CDR2 (germline): SGHVS, FQNEAQ. The ends lost 2 bases at V and 6 bases at J; junction bases unmatched: 5. The CDR3 totals 15 residues. Here the CDR3 DNA reads TGTGCCAGCAGCTTAAACAGGGGGCCGAGTCAGCCCCAGCATTTT. This gives the protein CASSLNRGPSQPQHF. Supplemented by reference TRBV7-8 and TRBJ1-5, the full variable domain reads GAGVSQSPRYKVAKRGQDVALRCDPISGHVSLFWYQQALGQGPEFLTYFQNEAQLDKSGLPSDRFFAERPEGSVSTLKIQRTQQEDSAVYLCASSLNRGPSQPQHFGDGTRLSIL.

The rearrangement joins TRBV18 to TRBJ1-1, with D hard to call. This CDR3 is 11 amino acids long. Trimming took off 8 bases at V and 10 bases at J, with 14 bases between the two ends. Germline loops: CDR1 KGHSH, CDR2 LQKENI. The CDR3 sequence is CASGRGLPAFF. The CDR3 region has the DNA TGTGCCAGCGGACGGGGTCTCCCAGCTTTCTTT.

The gene calls are TRBV7-9 and TRBJ1-1, with D possibly being TRBD1 (5 bases). The germline gives CDR1 SEHNR, CDR2 FQNEAQ (reference sequence). Trimming took off 3 bases at V and 8 bases at J, with 10 bases between the two ends. This CDR3 has 12 residues. This CDR3 is CASSFRGNEAFF. Written as DNA, the CDR3 is TGTGCCAGCAGCTTTAGGGGTAACGAAGCTTTCTTT.

About this clone: Germline is not matched at one junction end, which may reflect a read error. V usage is TRBV7-7 and J usage is TRBJ2-5; 13 bases line up with TRBD2. CDR1 and CDR2 (germline): SSHAT, FNYEAQ (reference sequence). CDR3 length: 16 amino acids. CDR3 in DNA: TGTGCTAGCAGCTCCGGACTAGCGGGAGTACAAGAGACCCAGTACTTC. Translated: CASSSGLAGVQETQYF.

This rearrangement joins TRBV4-1 to TRBJ2-3; 7 positions match TRBD2. Losses at the gene ends were 8 bases for V and 0 bases for J; bases not matched to a gene: 8. CDR3 size: 15 residues. CDR1 and CDR2 from the germline V gene are MGHRA and YSYEKL. CDR3 nucleotide sequence: TGCGCCAGCGGAGGGGCTAGCGGTAGCACAGATACGCAGTATTTT. Its translation is CASGGASGSTDTQYF.

This chain links TRBV30 with TRBJ1-5; 8 nucleotides agree with TRBD1. CDR3 size: 11 residues. Trimming removed 2 bases from V and 12 bases from J; junction bases left unmatched: 3. The germline CDR1 and CDR2 sequences are GTSNPN and SVGIG (reference sequence). The CDR3 DNA is TGTGCCTGGAGTAGGACAGGGCACCAGCATTTT. Its translation is CAWSRTGHQHF. The full variable domain, rest sourced from reference TRBV30 and TRBJ1-5, is SQTIHQWPATLVQPVGSPLSLECTVEGTSNPNLYWYRQAAGRGLQLLFYSVGIGQISSEVPQNLSASRPQDRQFILSSKKLLLSDSGFYLCAWSRTGHQHFGDGTRLSIL.

The rearrangement joins TRBV29-1 to TRBJ2-7; 9 bases match TRBD1. V dropped 6 bases and J dropped 6; count of bases not matched to a gene: 15. Germline values: CDR1 SQVTM, CDR2 ANQGSEA. The CDR3 runs 15 residues. CDR3 in DNA: TGCAGCGTCATAGGTGGGACAGGGATTATCCGCGAGCAGTACTTC. Residues: CSVIGGTGIIREQYF.

This clone appeared a single time. The chain has TRBV19 and TRBJ2-7, with D possibly matching TRBD1 (7 bases). Germline V gives CDR1 LNHDA, CDR2 SQIVND (reference sequence). The CDR3 consists of 14 residues. V lost 6 bases and J lost 4, with 16 bases in between. The CDR3 is CASRRQGGDYEQYF. DNA for the CDR3: TGTGCCAGTAGGAGACAGGGAGGAGATTACGAGCAGTACTTC. Filled out from reference TRBV19 and TRBJ2-7, the complete variable domain reads DGGITQSPKYLFRKEGQNVTLSCEQNLNHDAMYWYRQDPGQGLRLIYYSQIVNDFQKGDIAEGYSVSREKKESFPLTVTSAQKNPTAFYLCASRRQGGDYEQYFGPGTRLTVT.

The chain recombines TRBV19 with TRBJ2-1; D gene uncertain. Trimming removed 3 bases at V and 5 bases at J, with 5 bases between. This CDR3 is 12 amino acids long. The germline gives CDR1 LNHDA, CDR2 SQIVND (reference sequence). CDR3 loop: CASSMRNNEQFF. CDR3 bases: TGTGCCAGTAGTATGCGTAACAATGAGCAGTTCTTC.

This clone was observed a handful of times. The chain combines TRBV19 with TRBJ1-1; TRBD1 aligns across 7 bases. Unmatched junction bases numbered 16, after V lost 5 bases and J lost 10 bases. There are 15 residues in the CDR3. Germline V CDR1 and CDR2: LNHDA, SQIVND (reference sequence). The CDR3 sequence is CASSPTGTPYRGAFF. CDR3 DNA sequence: TGTGCCAGTAGTCCGACCGGGACTCCCTACAGGGGAGCTTTCTTT.

In the case of this clone: Its ends do not fully match the called genes, so a read error is possible. The V call is TRBV5-6, the J call TRBJ2-4; possible D gene TRBD1, 7 bases. This CDR3 region has 15 residues. Germline V lookup: CDR1 SGHDT, CDR2 YYEEEE. The CDR3 DNA follows: TGTGCCAGCAGGCCCCAGGGGGGAGCCAAAAACAGTCAGTACTTC. Its translation: CASRPQGGAKNSQYF.

The chain employs TRBV5-1 and TRBJ2-1; 8 bases map to TRBD2. The CDR3 loop spans 16 amino acids. Germline V lookup: CDR1 SGHRS, CDR2 YFSETQ. With 4 bases clipped from V and 1 base from J, the junction kept 7 bases outside the gene matches. CDR3 residues: CASSLEGLVSYNEQFF. CDR3 in DNA: TGCGCCAGCAGCCTGGAGGGACTAGTGTCCTACAATGAGCAGTTCTTC.

V gene TRBV29-1 combines with J gene TRBJ2-7, with D perhaps matching TRBD1 (6 bases). The CDR3 extends over 14 amino acids. CDR1 and CDR2 from the germline V gene are SQVTM and ANQGSEA. Between the trimmed V and J ends, which lost 2 bases and 5 bases, there was a span of 16 bases. CDR3 protein: CSVEITGWLNEQYF. The CDR3 DNA is TGCAGCGTTGAAATTACAGGGTGGTTAAACGAGCAGTACTTC.

The chain employs TRBV9 and TRBJ2-7; TRBD1 matches 11 bases. With V trimmed by 4 bases and J by 3 bases, 9 bases remained unmatched. The CDR3 runs to 16 residues. Germline lookup yields CDR1 SGDLS and CDR2 YYNGEE. The CDR3, as DNA: TGTGCCAGCAGCCCCCCCGGACAGGGGGCCTTCTACGAGCAGTACTTC. This codes for CASSPPGQGAFYEQYF.

The chain employs TRBV28 and TRBJ1-6; D gene unclear. Trimming stripped 7 bases from V and 0 bases from J, with 10 bases between. Germline V gene lookup returns CDR1 MDHEN and CDR2 SYDVKM. The CDR3 runs 15 residues. In nucleotides, the CDR3 is TGTGCCAGCACAGAACGTCCCTCCTATAATTCACCCCTCCACTTT. The encoded protein is CASTERPSYNSPLHF.